The following is a T cell receptor beta chain sequence with its context. This entry is derived from a study of blood T cell repertoires in COVID-19. The wider study: Samples taken during acute and convalescent COVID-19 were collected in the United States, Italy and Spain.

The CDR3 is 15 amino acids. CDR1 is MNHEY and CDR2 is SVGAGI in the germline V gene. V lost 6 bases, J lost 9 bases, and 8 bases stayed unmatched. Only in-frame clones appear in the TCRdb table, and some are missing; sequencing was by immunoSEQ multiplex PCR. The sample lists some 400,000 clones, nearly 90% occurring once. The TCR originated in a man aged 18 to 29 with active or convalescent COVID-19. Sequenced material: peripheral blood. The chain combines TRBV6-5 with TRBJ1-6; 10 bases align to TRBD1. The CDR3 region has the DNA TGTGCCAGCAGCCGGGACAGGGGACTGTCTTCACCCCTCCACTTT. Its protein product is CASSRDRGLSSPLHF.